This T cell receptor (beta chain) is from a study of T cells after yellow fever vaccination. Overall study results and limits: Though weaker, the secondary response peaked faster, on day 5 versus 15.

Germline CDR1 and CDR2: MGHRA and YSYEKL. The junction had 5 bases not matched to a gene; V was cut back by 1 base and J by 2 bases. The CDR3 is 16 amino acids. Concerning this clonotype: What it binds is not known.

TCRdb passed the 5' RACE reads through MiXCR, listing each CDR3 protein once. This sample carries approximately 74,000 distinct CDR3 sequences, roughly 7.4% of them seen once, and the ten largest clones take around 32%. The genes are TRBV4-1 and TRBJ2-1; 7 nucleotides match TRBD1. The receptor's source is a man between 18 and 35 years old who received the YFV17D yellow fever vaccine. The sample in question was CD8+ T cells sorted from PBMCs, obtained roughly 5 days after the first yellow fever vaccination. This CDR3 is CASSQVHQGAYNEQFF. The DNA for the CDR3 is TGCGCCAGCAGCCAAGTCCACCAGGGGGCCTACAATGAGCAGTTCTTC.